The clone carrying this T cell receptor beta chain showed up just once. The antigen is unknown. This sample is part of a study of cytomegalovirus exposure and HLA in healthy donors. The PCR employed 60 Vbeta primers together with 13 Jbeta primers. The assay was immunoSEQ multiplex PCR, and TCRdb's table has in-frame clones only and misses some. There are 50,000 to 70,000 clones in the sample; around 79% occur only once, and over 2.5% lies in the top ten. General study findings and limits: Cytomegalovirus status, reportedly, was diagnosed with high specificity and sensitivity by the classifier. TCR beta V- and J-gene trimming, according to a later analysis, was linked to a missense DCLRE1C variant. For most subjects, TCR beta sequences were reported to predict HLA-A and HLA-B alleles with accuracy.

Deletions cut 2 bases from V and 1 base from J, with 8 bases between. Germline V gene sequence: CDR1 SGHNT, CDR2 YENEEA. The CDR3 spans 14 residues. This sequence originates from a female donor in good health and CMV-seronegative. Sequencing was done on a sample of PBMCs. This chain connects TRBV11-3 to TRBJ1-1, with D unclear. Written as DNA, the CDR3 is TGTGCCAGCAGCTTAAGCCGATCGAACACTGAAGCTTTCTTT. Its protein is CASSLSRSNTEAFF.